This T cell receptor (beta chain) was captured by sequencing in a study of T cells after somatic rescue of genetic block. Produced via immunoSEQ multiplex PCR; TCRdb's table is partial and in-frame only. The sample has tens of thousands of clones, 80% to 95% seen once. Sequenced input: peripheral blood mononuclear cells (PBMCs). The sequence was collected from a man in his forties or fifties.

The CDR3 bases are TGTGCCAGCAGCCCCCTAGACCGCTCCTACGAGCAGTACTTC. This codes for CASSPLDRSYEQYF. The chain combines TRBV9 with TRBJ2-7, with unresolved D. This CDR3 is 14 amino acids long. The V gene lost 4 bases and the J gene lost 0 bases, with 11 bases spanning the gap. Germline values: CDR1 SGDLS, CDR2 YYNGEE.